This entry features one T cell receptor (beta chain) sequence. The sample belongs to a study of CD8 T cells in ankylosing spondylitis. TCRdb redid the calling of the 5' RACE reads with MiXCR, one entry per CDR3 protein. The data hold 17,000 or so distinct CDR3 sequences, with roughly 8.2% observed a single time. Germline V gene lookup returns CDR1 SQVTM and CDR2 ANQGSEA. CDR3 length: 13 residues. V lost 5 bases, J lost 5 bases, and 13 bases lay in between. The chain has TRBV29-1 and TRBJ2-1; D not resolved. The receptor's source is a male donor with ankylosing spondylitis or in good health (not recorded which). Sequences were obtained from blood. The CDR3 region is CSVLGQRDNEQFF. The DNA for the CDR3 is TGCAGCGTTTTAGGTCAGCGAGACAATGAGCAGTTCTTC.